This passage covers 24 T cell receptor beta chains from one sample sequenced in a study of Tregs in tolerant kidney transplant recipients. These TCRs are of unknown antigen specificity. The method was immunoSEQ multiplex PCR; TCRdb's version includes in-frame clones alone and lacks a portion of them. The table has around 21,000 clones, roughly 65% seen once; the top ten hold roughly 3.5%. Sequenced: Tregs from blood cultured with allogeneic cells. The source is a human donor in good health.

The sample holds a few counts of this clone. The rearrangement uses TRBV5-1 and TRBJ2-3, with 10 bases lining up with TRBD2. This CDR3 is built from 18 residues. CDR1 is SGHRS, CDR2 YFSETQ, per germline. J gave up 0 bases and V 4 bases, and 11 bases lay outside the gene matches. The CDR3 is CASSGERGGVPSTDTQYF. As DNA, the CDR3 is TGCGCCAGCAGCGGCGAGCGGGGGGGTGTACCTAGCACAGATACGCAGTATTTT.

This clone was detected a few times. V usage is TRBV6-1 and J usage is TRBJ2-7; 9 nucleotides align to TRBD2. Per germline, CDR1 MNHNS and CDR2 SASEGT. The CDR3 has 14 residues. The V and J ends lost 8 bases and 6 bases, in that order; junction bases with no gene match: 11. CDR3 loop: CASLGLAGSREQYF. In nucleotides, the CDR3 is TGTGCCAGCCTTGGCCTAGCGGGATCTCGCGAGCAGTACTTC.

The chain links TRBV30 to TRBJ1-2; D might be TRBD1 (6 bases). Trimming took off 0 bases at V and 0 bases at J, with 14 bases between the two ends. This CDR3 comprises 16 residues. Germline lookup yields CDR1 GTSNPN and CDR2 SVGIG (reference sequence). The CDR3 here is CAWSVRGHKANYGYTF. The CDR3 DNA reads as TGTGCCTGGAGTGTACGGGGACATAAGGCTAACTATGGCTACACCTTC.

The chain uses TRBV7-8 and TRBJ2-7; tentative D call: TRBD2 (5 bases). Germline loops: CDR1 SGHVS, CDR2 FQNEAQ. The V gene lost 3 bases and the J gene lost 0 bases, with 21 bases spanning the gap. The CDR3 covers 18 residues. CDR3 coding DNA: TGTGCCAGCAGCTTCAACGCAGGAGGTAGGCCGCTCTCCTACGAGCAGTACTTC. Its translation is CASSFNAGGRPLSYEQYF.

This clone occurred a few times. The chain recombines TRBV10-3 with TRBJ2-7; TRBD1 matches 7 bases. The CDR3 extends over 15 amino acids. Germline loops: CDR1 ENHRY, CDR2 SYGVKD. After removal of 5 bases from V and 2 bases from J, the junction contained 9 bases not matched to a gene. The CDR3 DNA sequence: TGTGCCATCAGTCGCTCAGGACAGGTAGCCTACGAGCAGTACTTC. Translating gives CAISRSGQVAYEQYF.

The chain carries TRBV5-4 and TRBJ1-1, with 12 bases lining up with TRBD1. The junction had 5 bases not matched to a gene; V was cut back by 2 bases and J by 0 bases. In germline, CDR1 is SGHNT, CDR2 YYREEE (reference sequence). The CDR3 is 17 residues long. The CDR3 bases are TGTGCCAGCAGCTTCGCCGGGACAGGGGGCTTGAACACTGAAGCTTTCTTT. It is translated as CASSFAGTGGLNTEAFF.

The chain couples TRBV5-1 to TRBJ2-7, with TRBD1 matching over 7 bases. The CDR3 has 12 amino acids. Germline V gene sequence: CDR1 SGHRS, CDR2 YFSETQ. The trim removed 0 bases at V and 13 bases at J, leaving 7 bases unmatched. The CDR3 bases are TGCGCCAGCAGCTTGGTAGGGGGCTCTGACTACTTC. Its translation: CASSLVGGSDYF.

The genes are TRBV4-1 and TRBJ1-1; TRBD1 is a possible D gene (5 bases). The CDR3 length is 14 residues. The V and J ends lost 1 base and 4 bases respectively, with 10 bases between them. From germline, CDR1 is MGHRA and CDR2 YSYEKL. The CDR3 DNA is TGCGCCAGCAGCCAAGTGAGGGGCGCCACTGAAGCTTTCTTT. Translated: CASSQVRGATEAFF.

The chain combines TRBV11-2 with TRBJ1-1; 7 bases align to TRBD1. Trimming at V came to 4 bases and at J to 4 bases, leaving 9 bases not matched to a gene. Germline V CDR1 and CDR2: SGHAT, FQNNGV. The CDR3 runs 15 residues. Here the CDR3 DNA reads TGTGCCAGCAGCTCGACAGGGCGGGTCGGCACTGAAGCTTTCTTT. As protein: CASSSTGRVGTEAFF. Full variable domain (outside the CDR3, taken from reference TRBV11-2 and TRBJ1-1): EAGVAQSPRYKIIEKRQSVAFWCNPISGHATLYWYQQILGQGPKLLIQFQNNGVVDDSQLPKDRFSAERLKGVDSTLKIQPAKLEDSAVYLCASSSTGRVGTEAFFGQGTRLTVV.

The chain carries TRBV19 and TRBJ1-6; 7 nucleotides line up with TRBD1. The junction had 7 bases not matched to a gene; V was cut back by 3 bases and J by 8 bases. The length of the CDR3 is 15 residues. The germline V gene encodes CDR1 LNHDA and CDR2 SQIVND (reference sequence). CDR3 amino acids: CASSIAYRGDSPLHF. The CDR3 DNA reads as TGTGCCAGTAGTATTGCCTACAGGGGAGATTCACCCCTCCACTTT.

The genes are TRBV5-1 and TRBJ2-4; 7 bases are shared with TRBD2. Germline trimming cut 0 bases from V and 0 bases from J; bases unmatched to any gene: 9. The CDR3 has 18 residues. In germline, CDR1 is SGHRS, CDR2 YFSETQ. Written as DNA, the CDR3 is TGCGCCAGCAGCTTGGTCGGCTCGGGGGGAATAGCCAAAAACATTCAGTACTTC. As protein: CASSLVGSGGIAKNIQYF.

This clone was seen only once. The J gene is TRBJ2-5, the V gene TRBV5-1; no definite D call. Trimming pared 2 bases from V and 1 base from J, leaving 9 bases between. This CDR3 spans 14 amino acids. Germline lookup yields CDR1 SGHRS and CDR2 YFSETQ. The CDR3 DNA reads as TGCGCCAGCAGCTTTGGACGGCTCCAAGAGACCCAGTACTTC. Translating it yields CASSFGRLQETQYF. Together with reference TRBV5-1 and TRBJ2-5, the CDR3 gives the full variable domain: KAGVTQTPRYLIKTRGQQVTLSCSPISGHRSVSWYQQTPGQGLQFLFEYFSETQRNKGNFPGRFSGRQFSNSRSEMNVSTLELGDSALYLCASSFGRLQETQYFGPGTRLLVL.

This sequence joins TRBV18 and TRBJ2-5; D is unclear. Trimming took 4 bases from V and 7 from J, leaving 10 bases between them. Germline CDR1 KGHSH, CDR2 LQKENI. CDR3 length: 12 amino acids. The CDR3 loop is CASSLLQPTQYF. The DNA of the CDR3 is TGTGCCAGCTCACTTCTCCAGCCGACCCAGTACTTC.

This clone was found a few times. V is TRBV7-8 and J is TRBJ1-1; tentative D call: TRBD1 (6 bases). Germline CDR1 and CDR2: SGHVS and FQNEAQ. The V gene lost 1 base and the J gene lost 5 bases, with 11 bases spanning the gap. This CDR3 is 14 amino acids long. In DNA form, the CDR3 reads TGTGCCAGCAGCTTAGTGGCCCAGGGGACTGAAGCTTTCTTT. It specifies CASSLVAQGTEAFF.

This clone was seen just once. V usage is TRBV30 and J usage is TRBJ1-5; 7 bases are a match to TRBD1. Looked up from germline, CDR1 is GTSNPN and CDR2 is SVGIG (reference sequence). Trimming removed 6 bases from V and 3 bases from J; junction bases left unmatched: 8. The CDR3 covers 14 residues. CDR3 bases: TGTGCCTGCAATCCAACAGGGGTCAATCAGCCCCAGCATTTT. It specifies CACNPTGVNQPQHF.

The rearrangement uses TRBV5-6 and TRBJ2-5; D remains unclear. The CDR3 is 13 amino acids. Trimming removed 0 bases at V and 7 bases at J, with 10 bases between. Germline values: CDR1 SGHDT, CDR2 YYEEEE. This chain's CDR3 is CASSLASQATQYF. The CDR3, as DNA: TGTGCCAGCAGCTTGGCCTCTCAGGCGACCCAGTACTTC.

The chain recombines TRBV6-4 with TRBJ2-3; maybe TRBD2 (6 bases). Trimming removed 10 bases at V and 0 bases at J, with 20 bases between. Per the germline V gene, CDR1 is MRHNA and CDR2 is SNTAGT. The CDR3 loop spans 16 amino acids. In DNA form, the CDR3 reads TGTGCCATCGACTTTATGGTTGCGGGGAGCACAGATACGCAGTATTTT. Encoded protein: CAIDFMVAGSTDTQYF.

This clone has a single count. The J gene is TRBJ1-1, the V gene TRBV6-5, with a weak D call TRBD1 (5 bases). CDR3 length: 14 amino acids. V was pared by 7 bases and J by 9 bases, with 21 bases between. The germline V gene has CDR1 MNHEY and CDR2 SVGAGI. The CDR3 DNA reads as TGTGCCAGCATCCTCCTTGCGGGGGAAGGGAAAGCTTTCTTT. Residues: CASILLAGEGKAFF.

The rearrangement uses TRBV10-1 and TRBJ1-2; TRBD1 agrees at 10 bases. Germline loops: CDR1 WNHNN, CDR2 SYGVQD (reference sequence). This CDR3 is built from 14 residues. Trimming removed 2 bases from V and 6 bases from J; junction bases left unmatched: 3. In DNA form, the CDR3 reads TGCGCCAGCAGTGAGACTGGGACAGGGGATGGCTACACCTTC. It yields the protein CASSETGTGDGYTF.

The chain joins TRBV7-2 to TRBJ2-3; TRBD1 matches at 7 bases. CDR3 length: 12 amino acids. Germline lookup yields CDR1 SGHTA and CDR2 FQGNSA. With V trimmed by 6 bases and J by 6 bases, 3 bases remained unmatched. This chain's CDR3 is CASSPRGDTQYF. The DNA of the CDR3 is TGTGCCAGCAGTCCCAGGGGGGATACGCAGTATTTT.

This chain connects TRBV19 to TRBJ2-7, with 8 bases identical to TRBD2. Germline CDR1 reads LNHDA; CDR2 reads SQIVND (reference sequence). V lost 2 bases, J lost 0 bases, and 6 bases stayed unmatched. The CDR3 length is 16 residues. The CDR3 spells CASSITGGTFSYEQYF. The CDR3 DNA is TGTGCCAGTAGTATAACGGGAGGGACCTTCTCCTACGAGCAGTACTTC.

The chain couples TRBV18 to TRBJ2-7; 10 positions agree with TRBD1. The CDR3 is 15 amino acids. Trimming cost V 4 bases and J 3 bases; bases outside gene matches: 6. CDR1 is KGHSH, CDR2 LQKENI, per germline. The CDR3: CASSRWDRGSYEQYF. CDR3 nucleotides: TGTGCCAGCTCACGCTGGGACAGGGGAAGCTACGAGCAGTACTTC.

By its share, this clone is medium-sized. The chain uses TRBV5-4 and TRBJ1-2; tentative D call: TRBD1 (5 bases). The germline V gene encodes CDR1 SGHNT and CDR2 YYREEE (reference sequence). CDR3 length: 12 amino acids. Trimming stripped 3 bases from V and 9 bases from J, with 12 bases between. In nucleotides, the CDR3 is TGTGCCAGCAGCTACCCGCAGGGTAGCTACACCTTC. Protein sequence: CASSYPQGSYTF.

The chain links TRBV11-3 to TRBJ2-6; 12 positions agree with TRBD1. Germline CDR1 is SGHNT and CDR2 is YENEEA. V lost 3 bases, J lost 4 bases, and 4 bases stayed unmatched. The CDR3 spans 17 residues. The DNA for the CDR3 is TGTGCCAGCAGCTTGGGACAGGGGGCTCTGGGGGCCAACGTCCTGACTTTC. Its translation is CASSLGQGALGANVLTF.